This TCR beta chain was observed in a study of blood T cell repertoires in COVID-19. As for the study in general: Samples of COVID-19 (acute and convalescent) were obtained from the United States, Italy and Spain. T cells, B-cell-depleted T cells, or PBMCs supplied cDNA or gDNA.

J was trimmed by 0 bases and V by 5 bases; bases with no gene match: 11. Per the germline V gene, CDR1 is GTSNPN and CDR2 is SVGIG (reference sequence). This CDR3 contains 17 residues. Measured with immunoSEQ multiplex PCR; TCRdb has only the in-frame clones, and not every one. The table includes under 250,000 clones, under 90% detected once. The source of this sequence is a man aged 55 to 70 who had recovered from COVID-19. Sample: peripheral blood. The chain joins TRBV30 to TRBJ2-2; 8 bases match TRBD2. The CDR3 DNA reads TGTGCCTGGGATAGCCGCGGGAGGAGGACGAACACCGGGGAGCTGTTTTTT. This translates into CAWDSRGRRTNTGELFF.